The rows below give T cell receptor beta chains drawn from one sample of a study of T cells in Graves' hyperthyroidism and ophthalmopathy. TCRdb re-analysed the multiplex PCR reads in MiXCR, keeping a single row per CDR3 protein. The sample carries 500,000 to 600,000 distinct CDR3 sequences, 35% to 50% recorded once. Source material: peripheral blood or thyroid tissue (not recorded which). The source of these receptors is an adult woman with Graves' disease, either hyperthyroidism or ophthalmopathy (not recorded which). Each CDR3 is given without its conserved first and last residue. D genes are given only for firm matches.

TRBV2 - ASGGWARNTEAF
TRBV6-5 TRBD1 ASSYTFSRDRADYGYT
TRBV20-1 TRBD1 SAKEQGLDA
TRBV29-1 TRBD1 SVGTGGGEQY
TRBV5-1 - ASADGRFSYEQY
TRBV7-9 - ASSHGASGNTIY
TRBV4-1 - ASSQGRSTYEQY
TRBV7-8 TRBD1 ASRGTGYNQPQH
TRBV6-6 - ASRRPQGNSNQPQH
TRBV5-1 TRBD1 ASSFRDRLETQY
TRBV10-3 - AISPDSTSEKLF
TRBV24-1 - ATSPGRDQETQY
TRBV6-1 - ASRQDGTYGNTIY
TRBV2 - ASSRAQGHEAF
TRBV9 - ATEAVYYGYT
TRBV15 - ATSRVPKILNTEAF
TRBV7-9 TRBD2 ASSSNLAGDPQQTQY
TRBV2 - ASNWAGLGEKLF
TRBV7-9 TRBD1 ATSSWGQGAGNTEAF
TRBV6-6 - ASRRGQTIILGETQY
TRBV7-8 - ASSLKFPQGPGELF
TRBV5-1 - ASRQEGETQY
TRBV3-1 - ASSLRTGTSGANVLT
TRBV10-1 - ASSEGDGYTGELF
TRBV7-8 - ASSKRRRGLERRSYEQY
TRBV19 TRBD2 ASSLSGLAINEQY
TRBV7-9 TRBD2 ASTATSRSYEQY
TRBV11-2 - ASSQGWEISY
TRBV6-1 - ASSLGLAGAGGQETQH
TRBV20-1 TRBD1 SARRTGDSPLH